The present entry profiles one TCR beta chain with its context. Libraries were prepared by immunoSEQ multiplex PCR; TCRdb keeps only in-frame clonotypes and omits some of them. The data show under 300,000 clones, around nine tenths seen once. The CDR3 is 15 amino acids. V shed 5 bases and J 7 bases; nucleotides not matched to a gene: 13. Looked up from germline, CDR1 is SQVTM and CDR2 is ANQGSEA. This record belongs to a study of blood T cell repertoires in COVID-19. This TCR derives from a woman between 40 and 55 years old who had recovered from COVID-19. The sample comprised peripheral blood. V and J are TRBV29-1 and TRBJ2-2; 7 bases map to TRBD1. CDR3 sequence: CSVRYSTHRGGELFF. CDR3 nucleotides: TGCAGCGTTCGGTATAGCACCCACAGGGGCGGGGAGCTGTTTTTT.